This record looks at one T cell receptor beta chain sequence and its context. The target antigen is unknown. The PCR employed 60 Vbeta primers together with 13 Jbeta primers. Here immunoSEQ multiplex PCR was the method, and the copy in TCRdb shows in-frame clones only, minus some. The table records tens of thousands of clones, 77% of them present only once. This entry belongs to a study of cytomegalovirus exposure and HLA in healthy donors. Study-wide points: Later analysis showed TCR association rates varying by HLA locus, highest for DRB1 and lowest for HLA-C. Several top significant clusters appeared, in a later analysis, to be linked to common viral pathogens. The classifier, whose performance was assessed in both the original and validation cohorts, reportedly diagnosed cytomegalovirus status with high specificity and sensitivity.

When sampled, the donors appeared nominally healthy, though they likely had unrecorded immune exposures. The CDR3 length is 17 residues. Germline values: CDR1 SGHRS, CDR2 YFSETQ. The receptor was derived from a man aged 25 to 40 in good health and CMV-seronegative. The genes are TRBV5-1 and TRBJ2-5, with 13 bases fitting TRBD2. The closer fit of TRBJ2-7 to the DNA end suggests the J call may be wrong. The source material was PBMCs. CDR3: CASSRTSGRLLAYEQYF. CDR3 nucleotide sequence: TGCGCCAGCAGCCGGACTAGCGGGAGACTATTGGCGTACGAGCAGTACTTC.